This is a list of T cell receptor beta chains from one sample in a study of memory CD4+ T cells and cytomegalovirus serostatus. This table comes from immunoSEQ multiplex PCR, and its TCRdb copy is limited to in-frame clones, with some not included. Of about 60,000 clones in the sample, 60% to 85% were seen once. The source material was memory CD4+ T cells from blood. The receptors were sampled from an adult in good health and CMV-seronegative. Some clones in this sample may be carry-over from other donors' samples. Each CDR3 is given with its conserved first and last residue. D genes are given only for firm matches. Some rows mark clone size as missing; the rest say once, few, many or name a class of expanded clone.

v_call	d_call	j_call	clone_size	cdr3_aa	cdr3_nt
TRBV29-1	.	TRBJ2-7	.	CSVDRGGEQYF	TGCAGCGTTGACAGGGGCGGCGAGCAGTACTTC
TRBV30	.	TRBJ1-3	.	CAWSQPFVLRDGNTIYF	TGTGCCTGGAGTCAGCCCTTTGTCCTCCGCGATGGAAACACCATATATTTT
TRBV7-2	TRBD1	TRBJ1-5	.	CASSFETGGQPQHF	TGTGCCAGCAGCTTCGAGACAGGGGGTCAGCCCCAGCATTTT
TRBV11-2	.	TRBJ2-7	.	CASSLGSLAYEQYF	TGTGCCAGCAGCTTAGGCAGTCTTGCCTACGAGCAGTACTTC
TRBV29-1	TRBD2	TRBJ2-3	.	CSAEGRVLAGVEDTQYF	TGCAGCGCAGAAGGGAGAGTTCTAGCGGGAGTCGAAGATACGCAGTATTTT
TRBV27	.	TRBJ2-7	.	CASSVSPEGSYEQYF	TGTGCCAGCTCCGTGAGTCCTGAGGGCTCCTACGAGCAGTACTTC
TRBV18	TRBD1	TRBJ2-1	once	CASSRGATGGSDEQFF	TGTGCCAGCTCACGGGGCGCGACAGGGGGCTCGGATGAGCAGTTCTTC
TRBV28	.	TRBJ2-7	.	CASSSGTLSSYEQYF	TGTGCCAGCAGTTCCGGGACTCTCAGCTCCTACGAGCAGTACTTC
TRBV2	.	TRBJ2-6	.	CASKSSGANVLTF	TGTGCCAGCAAAAGCTCTGGGGCCAACGTCCTGACTTTC
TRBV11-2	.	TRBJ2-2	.	CASSLVYTAGELFF	TGTGCCAGCAGCTTAGTTTATACAGCCGGGGAGCTGTTTTTT